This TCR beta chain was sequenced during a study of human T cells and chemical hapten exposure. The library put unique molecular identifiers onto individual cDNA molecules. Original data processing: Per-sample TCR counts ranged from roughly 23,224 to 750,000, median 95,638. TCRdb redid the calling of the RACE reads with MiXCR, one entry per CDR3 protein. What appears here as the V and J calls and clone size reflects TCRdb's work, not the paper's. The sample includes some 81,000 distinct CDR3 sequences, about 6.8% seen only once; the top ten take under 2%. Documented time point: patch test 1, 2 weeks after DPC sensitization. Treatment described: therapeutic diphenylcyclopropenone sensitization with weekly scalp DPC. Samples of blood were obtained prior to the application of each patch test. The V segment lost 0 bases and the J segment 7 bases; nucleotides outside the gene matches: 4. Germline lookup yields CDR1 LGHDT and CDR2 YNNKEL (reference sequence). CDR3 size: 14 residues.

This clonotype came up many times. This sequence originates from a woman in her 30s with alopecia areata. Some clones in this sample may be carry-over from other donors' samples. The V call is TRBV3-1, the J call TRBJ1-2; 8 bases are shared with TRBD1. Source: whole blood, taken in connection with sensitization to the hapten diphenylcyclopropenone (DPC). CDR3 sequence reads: CASSQEPTGGGYTF. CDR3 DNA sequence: TGTGCCAGCAGCCAAGAACCCACAGGGGGTGGCTACACCTTC.